Below, 7 T cell receptor beta chains from the same sample are listed, as sequenced in a study of PD-1 blockade in classical Hodgkin lymphoma. Assay: immunoSEQ multiplex PCR; the TCRdb copy retains only in-frame clones and omits some. The table lists tens of thousands of clones, around 80% of them singletons. The time point denotes: cycle 4 day 1 (C4D1), after 6 weeks of nivolumab. Each of the patients experienced relapse following autologous stem cell transplantation, and their brentuximab vedotin exposure differed. Sequences were derived from peripheral blood mononuclear cells (PBMCs), sampled before the fourth cycle of nivolumab. The receptors shown here come from a human donor with classical Hodgkin lymphoma.

This clone showed up just once. This chain joins TRBV6-6 and TRBJ1-2; D gene uncertain. Trimming took 3 bases from V and 7 from J, leaving 12 bases between them. The V gene's germline CDR1 is MNHNY and CDR2 SVGAGI (reference sequence). The CDR3 has 13 residues. Written as DNA, the CDR3 is TGTGCCAGCAGTTATAAAGGGTACGGTGGCTACACCTTC. Translated, it gives CASSYKGYGGYTF.

The rearrangement joins TRBV19 to TRBJ1-1; 8 bases map to TRBD1. Germline values: CDR1 LNHDA, CDR2 SQIVND (reference sequence). V trimming: 5 bases; J trimming: 2 bases; junction bases outside the gene matches: 7. There are 15 residues in the CDR3. CDR3 DNA sequence: TGTGCCAGTAGTCCGGGGACAGGAGTTAACACTGAAGCTTTCTTT. Its protein is CASSPGTGVNTEAFF.

The V and J genes are TRBV6-4 and TRBJ1-2; 7 bases fit TRBD1. Germline CDR1 and CDR2: MRHNA and SNTAGT. The junction had 8 bases not matched to a gene; V was cut back by 5 bases and J by 8 bases. This CDR3 has 13 amino acids. CDR3 nucleotides: TGTGCCAGCAGTCCTGACAGGGCTGGAGGCTACACCTTC. It translates to CASSPDRAGGYTF.

The chain links TRBV5-8 to TRBJ2-2; no clear D gene. The CDR3 runs 15 residues. Trimming took off 4 bases at V and 4 bases at J, with 14 bases between the two ends. The V gene's germline CDR1 is SGHTS and CDR2 YDEGEE. CDR3 amino acids: CASSRWWSSTGELFF. Here the CDR3 DNA reads TGTGCCAGCAGCCGTTGGTGGTCTAGCACCGGGGAGCTGTTTTTT.

This clone has just a few counts. The chain combines TRBV29-1 with TRBJ1-2; no firm D call. There are 12 residues in the CDR3. V shed 4 bases and J shed 4 bases, with 10 bases lying between them. Germline CDR1 reads SQVTM; CDR2 reads ANQGSEA. CDR3 in amino acids: CSVGVSFYGYTF. CDR3 bases: TGCAGCGTTGGGGTCAGCTTCTATGGCTACACCTTC. The full variable domain, rest sourced from reference TRBV29-1 and TRBJ1-2, is SAVISQKPSRDICQRGTSLTIQCQVDSQVTMMFWYRQQPGQSLTLIATANQGSEATYESGFVIDKFPISRPNLTFSTLTVSNMSPEDSSIYLCSVGVSFYGYTFGSGTRLTVV.

This rearrangement joins TRBV10-3 to TRBJ1-5, with D possibly TRBD1 on 6 matching bases. CDR3 length: 15 residues. The V end was cut by 2 bases, the J end by 2 bases, with 10 bases between. Germline CDR1 reads ENHRY; CDR2 reads SYGVKD. The CDR3 DNA follows: TGTGCCATCAGTGAGAGGGGGGTTGGCAATCAGCCCCAGCATTTT. Translated, it gives CAISERGVGNQPQHF.

The chain is built from TRBV4-2 and TRBJ1-2; TRBD1 matches at 7 bases. The germline V gene has CDR1 LGHNA and CDR2 YNFKEQ. CDR3 length: 17 residues. V lost 2 bases, J lost 3 bases, and 12 bases stayed unmatched. Here the CDR3 DNA reads TGTGCCAGCAGCCAACCCCCTCGGGGACAGAAGGACTATGGCTACACCTTC. Its protein is CASSQPPRGQKDYGYTF.